This entry is about one TCR beta chain. Its antigen is still unknown. This record belongs to a study of blood T cells in healthy people across ages. Study-wide points: Higher diversity and more naive CD4+ cells were features of long-lived donors, compared to aged donors.

Alongside a J-beta primer mix, a sample-barcoded 5' primer served in a second PCR lasting about 6 to 12 cycles. The authors tagged each cDNA molecule using a template-switch adaptor with 12 random nucleotides. In TCRdb, the 5' RACE reads were re-called with MiXCR into one record per CDR3 protein. The top ten hold 6.5% to 8.5% of the sample, which has about 1.4 million distinct CDR3 sequences, approximately 59% seen once. Each donor gave roughly 9.8 milliliters of peripheral blood. The CDR3 totals 15 residues. V was pared by 5 bases and J by 6 bases, with 9 bases of the junction left unmatched. Germline V gives CDR1 SGHRS, CDR2 YFSETQ.

Input material: blood. This receptor was identified in a young man in good health. The rearrangement joins TRBV5-1 to TRBJ2-1, with TRBD2 matching 9 bases. CDR3 region: CASSSPGLAVNEQFF. The DNA for the CDR3 is TGCGCCAGCAGTTCTCCGGGACTAGCCGTCAATGAGCAGTTCTTC.